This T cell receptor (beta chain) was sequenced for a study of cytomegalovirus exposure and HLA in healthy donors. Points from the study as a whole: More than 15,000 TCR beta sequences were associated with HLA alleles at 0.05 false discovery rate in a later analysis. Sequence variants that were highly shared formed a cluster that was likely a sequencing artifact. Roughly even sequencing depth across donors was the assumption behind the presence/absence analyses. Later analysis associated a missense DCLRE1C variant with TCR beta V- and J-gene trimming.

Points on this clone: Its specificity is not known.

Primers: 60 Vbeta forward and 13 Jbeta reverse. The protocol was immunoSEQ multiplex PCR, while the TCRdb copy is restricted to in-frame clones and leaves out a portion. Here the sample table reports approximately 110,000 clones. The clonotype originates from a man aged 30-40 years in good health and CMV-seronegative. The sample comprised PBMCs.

The CDR3 nucleotides read TGTGCCAGCAGGGAACAGGGGGGCACTGAAGCTTTCTTT. Translating gives CASREQGGTEAFF. This chain joins TRBV28 and TRBJ1-1, with TRBD1 matching 8 bases. The CDR3 runs 13 residues. V gave up 6 bases and J gave up 4 bases; unmatched junction bases: 4. CDR1 and CDR2 from the germline V gene are MDHEN and SYDVKM.